Following are 22 T cell receptor beta chains from one sample sequenced in a study of blood T cell repertoires in COVID-19. Profiled with immunoSEQ multiplex PCR; TCRdb holds only in-frame clones, not every one. The profile shows around 260,000 clones, approximately 92% of them singletons. Sequenced input: peripheral blood. The source of these receptors is a young adult with COVID-19, enrolled during active disease.

The chain couples TRBV28 to TRBJ1-2; tentatively, D is TRBD1 (6 bases). Trimming left V 2 bases short and J 8 bases short, with 18 bases between. The CDR3 consists of 15 residues. CDR1 is MDHEN and CDR2 is SYDVKM in the germline V gene. The CDR3, as DNA: TGTGCCAGCAGTTTAGTCGCCGCTTCGGGGGGCGGCTACACCTTC. As protein: CASSLVAASGGGYTF.

The V gene is TRBV5-4, the J gene TRBJ1-4; D not resolved. Germline V gene lookup returns CDR1 SGHNT and CDR2 YYREEE (reference sequence). V was shortened by 1 base and J by 8 bases, with 18 bases between the two germline ends. This CDR3 contains 16 residues. CDR3 residues: CASSLKSGGLGEKLFF. The CDR3 bases are TGTGCCAGCAGCTTGAAGTCAGGCGGACTTGGAGAAAAACTGTTTTTT. The whole variable domain, remainder taken from reference TRBV5-4 and TRBJ1-4, is ETGVTQSPTHLIKTRGQQVTLRCSSQSGHNTVSWYQQALGQGPQFIFQYYREEENGRGNFPPRFSGLQFPNYSSELNVNALELDDSALYLCASSLKSGGLGEKLFFGSGTQLSVL.

This chain connects TRBV7-9 to TRBJ2-1; TRBD2 agrees at 9 bases. The germline CDR1 and CDR2 sequences are SEHNR and FQNEAQ (reference sequence). V was pared by 7 bases and J by 7 bases, with 17 bases of the junction left unmatched. The CDR3 is 17 amino acids. The CDR3 here is CASNRAGLAGFVNEQFF. The CDR3 nucleotides are TGTGCCAGCAACCGGGCCGGGCTAGCGGGATTCGTAAATGAGCAGTTCTTC.

V usage is TRBV4-3 and J usage is TRBJ1-5, with a possible D match to TRBD1 (6 bases). The germline V gene has CDR1 LGHNA and CDR2 YSLEER. The CDR3 is 14 amino acids. V dropped 0 bases and J dropped 5 bases, with 8 bases sitting between them. This CDR3 reads CASSQDRGYQPQHF. As DNA, the CDR3 is TGCGCCAGCAGCCAAGATAGGGGGTATCAGCCCCAGCATTTT.

V usage is TRBV6-5 and J usage is TRBJ1-2; D unresolved. CDR3 length: 13 residues. V shed 2 bases and J shed 8 bases, with 12 bases lying between them. Germline values: CDR1 MNHEY, CDR2 SVGAGI. In nucleotides, the CDR3 is TGTGCCAGCAGTTACGCCTCACTGGGCGGCTACACCTTC. Its translation is CASSYASLGGYTF.

This chain joins TRBV5-1 and TRBJ1-2, with 7 bases fitting TRBD1. Germline CDR1 and CDR2: SGHRS and YFSETQ. This CDR3 contains 15 residues. After removal of 4 bases from V and 5 bases from J, the junction contained 11 bases not matched to a gene. As DNA, the CDR3 is TGCGCCAGCAGCACGACAGGGCTCGGGGGATATGGCTACACCTTC. The encoded protein is CASSTTGLGGYGYTF.

This clone has a single count. The V gene is TRBV24-1, the J gene TRBJ2-2, with 10 bases aligning to TRBD2. The V gene's germline CDR1 is KGHDR and CDR2 SFDVKD. The CDR3 length is 21 residues. J was trimmed by 0 bases and V by 3 bases; bases with no gene match: 15. The CDR3 reads CATSDPRAGGSPNTNTGELFF. CDR3 nucleotide sequence: TGTGCCACCAGTGATCCCCGAGCGGGAGGGTCTCCTAACACGAACACCGGGGAGCTGTTTTTT.

This chain links TRBV27 with TRBJ2-7, with 10 bases matching TRBD2. This CDR3 is 15 amino acids long. With 2 bases clipped from V and 5 bases from J, the junction kept 6 bases outside the gene matches. The germline gives CDR1 MNHEY, CDR2 SMNVEV (reference sequence). DNA for the CDR3: TGTGCCAGCAGTTTAAGTAGCGGGAGGATAAACGAGCAGTACTTC. It encodes CASSLSSGRINEQYF.

The J gene is TRBJ1-2, the V gene TRBV29-1; D ambiguous. Trimming shortened V by 3 bases and J by 4 bases, and 12 bases separated the two germline ends. The CDR3 consists of 13 residues. Germline-derived CDR1 and CDR2 are SQVTM and ANQGSEA. The CDR3 sequence is CSVETRMVYGYTF. In DNA, the CDR3 is TGCAGCGTTGAGACACGGATGGTCTATGGCTACACCTTC.

The chain has TRBV3-1 (or the pseudogene TRBV3-2) and TRBJ2-7; D unclear. V lost 0 bases and J lost 2, with 11 bases in between. This CDR3 has 15 residues. In germline, CDR1 is LGHDT, CDR2 YNNKEL (reference sequence). The CDR3 is CASSQDTVPTYEQYF. In DNA, the CDR3 is TGTGCCAGCAGCCAAGATACAGTCCCGACCTACGAGCAGTACTTC.

Comments on this clone: Other nucleotide sequences in the sample specify the same CDR3. CDR3 amino acids: CASSPGQGNQPQHF. In DNA, the CDR3 is TGTGCCAGCAGTCCCGGACAGGGGAATCAGCCCCAGCATTTT. The rearrangement links TRBV27 to TRBJ1-5; 9 nucleotides agree with TRBD1. Germline CDR1 is MNHEY and CDR2 is SMNVEV (reference sequence). Unmatched junction bases numbered 3, after V lost 5 bases and J lost 4 bases. This CDR3 comprises 14 residues.

The chain's CDR3 is CASSWGLEYEQYF. DNA of the CDR3: TGTGCCAGCAGTTGGGGACTAGAATACGAGCAGTACTTC. This chain joins TRBV27 and TRBJ2-7; 8 nucleotides match TRBD2. The V segment lost 4 bases and the J segment 4 bases; nucleotides outside the gene matches: 3. The length of the CDR3 is 13 residues. Per the germline V gene, CDR1 is MNHEY and CDR2 is SMNVEV (reference sequence).

The chain employs TRBV28 and TRBJ2-2, with D unclear. CDR1 is MDHEN, CDR2 SYDVKM, per germline. This CDR3 contains 14 residues. Trimming stripped 7 bases from V and 6 bases from J, with 15 bases between. The CDR3 loop reads CASIRSVAPGELFF. CDR3 bases: TGTGCCAGCATACGTAGTGTCGCCCCCGGGGAGCTGTTTTTT.

This sequence joins TRBV7-2 and TRBJ2-5; 7 nucleotides match TRBD2. The J segment lost 5 bases and the V segment lost 5 bases, leaving 5 bases of the junction unmatched. The CDR3 extends over 13 amino acids. Germline CDR1 and CDR2: SGHTA and FQGNSA. CDR3 amino acids: CASSQRGAETQYF. CDR3 DNA sequence: TGTGCCAGCAGCCAGCGGGGCGCGGAGACCCAGTACTTC.

In nucleotides, the CDR3 is TGCGCCAGCAGCCGTGGTGGGACAGGATCCTACGAGCAGTACTTC. Amino acids: CASSRGGTGSYEQYF. The chain combines TRBV5-1 with TRBJ2-7; TRBD1 matches 8 bases. CDR3 length equals 15 residues. The junction had 7 bases not matched to a gene; V was cut back by 4 bases and J by 1 base. The germline gives CDR1 SGHRS, CDR2 YFSETQ. Full variable domain (remainder filled in from reference TRBV5-1 and TRBJ2-7): KAGVTQTPRYLIKTRGQQVTLSCSPISGHRSVSWYQQTPGQGLQFLFEYFSETQRNKGNFPGRFSGRQFSNSRSEMNVSTLELGDSALYLCASSRGGTGSYEQYFGPGTRLTVT.

CDR3 coding DNA: TGTGCCAGCAGCCCCCAGCAGCAGAGGGAGTATGGCTACACCTTC. It specifies CASSPQQQREYGYTF. The chain joins TRBV3-1 (or the pseudogene TRBV3-2) to TRBJ1-2; D is ambiguous. V lost 4 bases and J lost 5, with 17 bases in between. The CDR3 loop spans 15 amino acids. Germline loops: CDR1 LGHDT, CDR2 YNNKEL (reference sequence).

This clone has a single count. The rearrangement uses TRBV2 and TRBJ2-5; 9 bases are shared with TRBD2. Germline lookup yields CDR1 SNHLY and CDR2 FYNNEI. This CDR3 comprises 15 residues. After removal of 3 bases from V and 2 bases from J, the junction contained 4 bases not matched to a gene. The CDR3 DNA reads TGTGCCAGCAGTGAGGACGCGGGAGGGCAAGAGACCCAGTACTTC. Residues: CASSEDAGGQETQYF. Variable domain in full (rest from reference TRBV2 and TRBJ2-5): EPEVTQTPSHQVTQMGQEVILRCVPISNHLYFYWYRQILGQKVEFLVSFYNNEISEKSEIFDDQFSVERPDGSNFTLKIRSTKLEDSAMYFCASSEDAGGQETQYFGPGTRLLVL.

This sequence joins TRBV5-6 and TRBJ1-2; no firm D call. The V end was cut by 0 bases, the J end by 8 bases, with 8 bases between. This CDR3 comprises 12 residues. Germline V lookup: CDR1 SGHDT, CDR2 YYEEEE. CDR3 bases: TGTGCCAGCAGCTTGGCCCGGGAAGGCTACACCTTC. It translates to CASSLAREGYTF.

This clone was seen a few times. The chain links TRBV21-1 to TRBJ2-1; the table's D call of TRBD2 was not tested on the DNA. TRBV21-1 represents a pseudogene. The CDR3 covers 13 residues. CDR3 DNA sequence: TGTGCCAGCAGCAAAGCGGAGTGGGATGAGCAGTTCTTC. Amino acids: CASSKAEWDEQFF.

CDR3 residues: CASSELDSSYNEQFF. In nucleotides, the CDR3 is TGTGCCAGCTCAGAACTCGATAGCTCCTACAATGAGCAGTTCTTC. The chain is built from TRBV18 and TRBJ2-1, with unresolved D. Per the germline V gene, CDR1 is KGHSH and CDR2 is LQKENI. Trimming stripped 5 bases from V and 0 bases from J, with 11 bases between. This CDR3 is built from 15 residues.

V is TRBV1 and J is TRBJ2-1; the tabulated D call, TRBD2, remains unverified against the DNA. TRBV1 is recorded as a pseudogene. The CDR3 sequence is 16 residues long. CDR3 protein: CTSSQDLTSGNNEQFF. CDR3 nucleotides: TGCACCAGCAGCCAAGATCTAACTAGCGGTAACAATGAGCAGTTCTTC.

The chain joins TRBV7-2 to TRBJ2-1, with 9 bases fitting TRBD2. CDR1 and CDR2 from the germline V gene are SGHTA and FQGNSA. Losses at the gene ends were 5 bases for V and 5 bases for J; bases not matched to a gene: 7. This CDR3 is 15 amino acids long. This chain's CDR3 is CASSPLAGSDNEQFF. The CDR3 DNA follows: TGTGCCAGCAGCCCACTAGCGGGTTCTGACAATGAGCAGTTCTTC.